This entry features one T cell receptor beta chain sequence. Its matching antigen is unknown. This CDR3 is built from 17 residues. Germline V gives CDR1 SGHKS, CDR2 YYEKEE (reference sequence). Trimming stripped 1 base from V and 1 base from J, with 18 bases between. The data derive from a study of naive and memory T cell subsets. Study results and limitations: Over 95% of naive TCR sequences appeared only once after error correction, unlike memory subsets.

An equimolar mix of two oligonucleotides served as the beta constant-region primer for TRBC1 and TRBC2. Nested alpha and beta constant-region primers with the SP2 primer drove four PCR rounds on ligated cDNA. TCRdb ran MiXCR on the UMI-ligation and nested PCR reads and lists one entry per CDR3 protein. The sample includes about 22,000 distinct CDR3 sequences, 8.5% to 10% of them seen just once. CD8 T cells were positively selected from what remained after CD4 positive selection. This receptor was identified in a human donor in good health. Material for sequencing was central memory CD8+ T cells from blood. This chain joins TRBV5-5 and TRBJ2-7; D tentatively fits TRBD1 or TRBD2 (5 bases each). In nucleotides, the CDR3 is TGTGCCAGCAGCTTGTTTCGTTGGGACGGGATGTCCTACGAGCAGTACTTC. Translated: CASSLFRWDGMSYEQYF.